Below are 16 T cell receptor beta chains sequenced from a single sample in a study of T cell responses to AZD1222 COVID-19 vaccine (dated by TCRdb to the early 2020s). Library generation was performed with the immunoSEQ multiplex PCR assay. The table was pulled from immuneACCESS by TCRdb, which kept in-frame rearrangements only. Such tables lose some clones; where checked, under half of the loss comes from unresolved V genes, and the rest has no known cause. This sample holds more than 100,000 clones; around 91% were observed only once. Around 4.8% of the sample comes from the top ten. The time point label, as the study defines it: baseline before first vaccination. The source was peripheral blood, collected on day 0 of AZD1222 vaccination. The receptors were gathered from an adult in good health.

V is TRBV19 and J is TRBJ2-7; 8 bases align to TRBD1. Trimming cost V 6 bases and J 1 base; bases outside gene matches: 8. Germline values: CDR1 LNHDA, CDR2 SQIVND (reference sequence). The CDR3 extends over 15 amino acids. As DNA, the CDR3 is TGTGCCAGTAGCCCATCGGGACAGGTGTCCTACGAGCAGTACTTC. It translates to CASSPSGQVSYEQYF.

The rearrangement links TRBV18 to TRBJ2-1; 7 positions match TRBD2. CDR3 length equals 16 residues. The germline V gene encodes CDR1 KGHSH and CDR2 LQKENI. The V gene end was trimmed by 1 base and the J gene end by 10 bases; junction bases not matched to a gene: 13. The CDR3 nucleotides are TGTGCCAGCTCACCACGGAACGGGGGTACGGGGGGAGAGCAGTTCTTC. This translates into CASSPRNGGTGGEQFF.

The chain joins TRBV7-9 to TRBJ1-2; tentative D call: TRBD1 (5 bases). CDR1 and CDR2 from the germline V gene are SEHNR and FQNEAQ (reference sequence). Trimming shortened V by 1 base and J by 8 bases, and 11 bases separated the two germline ends. The CDR3 spans 13 residues. DNA for the CDR3: TGTGCCAGCAGCTTAGAGGGGCAAGACGGCTACACCTTC. It yields the protein CASSLEGQDGYTF.

V is TRBV5-1 and J is TRBJ2-3, with a weak D call TRBD1 (6 bases). Germline CDR1 is SGHRS and CDR2 is YFSETQ. V was clipped by 0 bases and J by 1 base, with 9 bases between them. This CDR3 spans 15 amino acids. The CDR3 sequence is CASSLAKGGTDTQYF. The CDR3 coding sequence is TGCGCCAGCAGCTTGGCCAAGGGGGGCACAGATACGCAGTATTTT.

The chain uses TRBV6-5 and TRBJ2-7, with 9 bases identical to TRBD1. This CDR3 has 14 amino acids. V was pared by 0 bases and J by 6 bases, with 3 bases of the junction left unmatched. Germline CDR1 and CDR2: MNHEY and SVGAGI. In DNA form, the CDR3 reads TGTGCCAGCAGTTACTCGACAGGGGGATTCGAGCAGTACTTC. This codes for CASSYSTGGFEQYF.

The chain employs TRBV4-3 and TRBJ2-1; 13 bases align to TRBD2. Per germline, CDR1 LGHNA and CDR2 YSLEER. The trim removed 3 bases at V and 10 bases at J, leaving 3 bases unmatched. The CDR3 runs 14 residues. The CDR3 region has the DNA TGCGCCAGCAGCCAGGAGGGACTAGCGGGGGAGCAGTTCTTC. Encoded protein: CASSQEGLAGEQFF.

V usage is TRBV5-8 and J usage is TRBJ2-5; D is unresolved. V gave up 4 bases and J gave up 5 bases, with 15 bases separating them. This CDR3 has 14 residues. The germline V gene encodes CDR1 SGHTS and CDR2 YDEGEE. The CDR3 DNA reads TGTGCCAGCAGCCTAGGACCCGGACGGGAGACCCAGTACTTC. The encoded protein is CASSLGPGRETQYF.

This rearrangement joins TRBV5-5 to TRBJ1-6, with unresolved D. From germline, CDR1 is SGHKS and CDR2 YYEKEE (reference sequence). V gave up 2 bases and J gave up 0 bases, with 9 bases separating them. The CDR3 totals 16 residues. The CDR3 spells CASSFSGSSYNSPLHF. CDR3 bases: TGTGCCAGCAGCTTCAGCGGCAGCTCCTATAATTCACCCCTCCACTTT.

The chain joins TRBV5-4 to TRBJ2-5; 8 bases align to TRBD1. The junction had 8 bases not matched to a gene; V was cut back by 2 bases and J by 5 bases. The CDR3 sequence is 15 residues long. Germline V lookup: CDR1 SGHNT, CDR2 YYREEE (reference sequence). CDR3 nucleotide sequence: TGTGCCAGCAGCTTCCGGCAGGGGGCCTTTGAGACCCAGTACTTC. Protein product: CASSFRQGAFETQYF.

The chain couples TRBV28 to TRBJ2-5, with D possibly matching TRBD2 (5 bases). Deletions cut 3 bases from V and 3 bases from J, with 17 bases between. There are 16 residues in the CDR3. Germline V gene sequence: CDR1 MDHEN, CDR2 SYDVKM. CDR3 amino acids: CASSLSSATTKETQYF. The CDR3 nucleotides are TGTGCCAGCAGTTTGAGTTCGGCGACTACAAAAGAGACCCAGTACTTC.

J is TRBJ2-7 and V is TRBV5-4, with a weak D call TRBD1 (5 bases). Trimming removed 1 base at V and 6 bases at J, with 11 bases between. The CDR3 contains 13 residues. From germline, CDR1 is SGHNT and CDR2 YYREEE (reference sequence). CDR3 loop: CASSLWGQGEQYF. CDR3 sequence (DNA): TGTGCCAGCAGCTTGTGGGGCCAGGGCGAGCAGTACTTC.

The chain couples TRBV27 to TRBJ2-3; possibly TRBD1 for D (5 bases). CDR3 length: 14 residues. The germline V and J ends were trimmed by 5 bases and 0 bases, with 9 bases remaining between them. Per the germline V gene, CDR1 is MNHEY and CDR2 is SMNVEV (reference sequence). CDR3 in DNA: TGTGCCAGCAGTGTAGGACAAAGCACAGATACGCAGTATTTT. Its translation: CASSVGQSTDTQYF.

The chain joins TRBV29-1 to TRBJ1-3, with 8 bases lining up with TRBD1. The CDR3 runs 12 residues. With 7 bases clipped from V and 4 bases from J, the junction kept 3 bases outside the gene matches. CDR1 is SQVTM and CDR2 is ANQGSEA in the germline V gene. CDR3: CSADRGGNTIYF. The DNA of the CDR3 is TGCAGCGCCGACAGGGGCGGAAACACCATATATTTT. The full variable domain, in which reference TRBV29-1 and TRBJ1-3 provide the parts outside the CDR3, is SAVISQKPSRDICQRGTSLTIQCQVDSQVTMMFWYRQQPGQSLTLIATANQGSEATYESGFVIDKFPISRPNLTFSTLTVSNMSPEDSSIYLCSADRGGNTIYFGEGSWLTVV.

This sequence joins TRBV19 and TRBJ1-3, with 9 bases identical to TRBD1. CDR3 length: 13 residues. J lost 4 bases, V lost 10 bases, and 5 bases had no gene match. Germline CDR1 and CDR2: LNHDA and SQIVND (reference sequence). The CDR3 DNA follows: TGTGCCACCCGGACAGGGGCAGGAAACACCATATATTTT. Its protein product is CATRTGAGNTIYF.

The V and J genes are TRBV7-9 and TRBJ2-1; a weak D match, TRBD1 (6 bases). In germline, CDR1 is SEHNR, CDR2 FQNEAQ (reference sequence). The CDR3 is 16 residues long. Trimming shortened V by 6 bases and J by 3 bases, and 18 bases separated the two germline ends. CDR3 sequence reads: CASSSPGQLDYNEQFF. Here the CDR3 DNA reads TGTGCCAGCAGTTCCCCCGGACAGCTGGACTACAATGAGCAGTTCTTC.

This chain joins TRBV5-1 and TRBJ1-2, with 9 bases fitting TRBD1. The CDR3 has 14 residues. Germline loops: CDR1 SGHRS, CDR2 YFSETQ. V was clipped by 7 bases and J by 4 bases; unmatched bases: 8. CDR3 sequence: CASGTGGAGYGYTF. The CDR3 DNA is TGCGCCAGCGGAACAGGGGGCGCGGGCTATGGCTACACCTTC.